This T cell receptor (beta chain) originates from a study of shared clonotypes between healthy human individuals. Study at large: Per donor, three plates held CD4 naive cells, three held CD4 memory, two held CD8 naive and one held CD8 memory.

Turning to this clone: What it binds is not known.

Trimming removed 1 base from V and 3 bases from J; junction bases left unmatched: 2. The CDR3 runs 15 residues. The germline gives CDR1 SGHDT, CDR2 YYEEEE. Assay runs were performed at deep level. Sorted-subset replicate PCRs used 200 ng of genomic DNA. This amount corresponded to about 29,000 T cell genomes. Only in-frame clones appear in the TCRdb table, and some are missing; sequencing was by immunoSEQ multiplex PCR. Of approximately 1.9 million clones listed, approximately 92% are singletons. CD45RO-negative cells were positively selected for CCR7, leaving out terminally differentiated effector memory CD45RA+ cells. Study findings and constraints: Although depth was large, rarefaction showed that sequencing of the sorted subsets was incomplete.

V usage is TRBV5-6 and J usage is TRBJ2-3; 10 positions match TRBD2. This receptor was obtained from a man between 18 and 35 years old in good health. Some clones in this sample may be carry-over from other donors' samples. The sequenced sample consisted of naive CD8+ T cells from PBMCs. CDR3 loop: CASSLSGRGTDTQYF. As DNA, the CDR3 is TGTGCCAGCAGCTTGAGCGGGAGGGGGACAGATACGCAGTATTTT.